This T cell receptor (beta chain) was documented in a study of PD-1 blockade in classical Hodgkin lymphoma. Each patient relapsed following autologous stem cell transplantation, and prior brentuximab vedotin exposure differed. Study-level points and caveats: Patients who began taking nivolumab under 1 year after ASCT were left out.

CDR3 size: 12 residues. Germline V gene lookup returns CDR1 SGHTA and CDR2 FQGNSA. Trimming removed 5 bases from V and 5 bases from J, with 9 bases in between. As for this clone: No antigen is known for it.

The table came from immunoSEQ multiplex PCR; TCRdb's copy has only in-frame clones and leaves some out. Of over 70,000 clones in the sample, approximately 88% were seen once. This chain uses TRBV7-2 with TRBJ1-1, with D tentatively TRBD1 (5 bases). This clonotype was sampled from a human donor with classical Hodgkin lymphoma. The input for sequencing was peripheral blood mononuclear cells (PBMCs), taken at baseline. CDR3 sequence: CASSPRGTEAFF. CDR3 DNA sequence: TGTGCCAGCAGCCCCCGGGGGACTGAAGCTTTCTTT. Looking up the rest from reference TRBV7-2 and TRBJ1-1 gives the full variable domain: GAGVSQSPSNKVTEKGKDVELRCDPISGHTALYWYRQSLGQGLEFLIYFQGNSAPDKSGLPSDRFSAERTGGSVSTLTIQRTQQEDSAVYLCASSPRGTEAFFGQGTRLTVV.